The 3 T cell receptor beta chains listed next were all sequenced from one sample in a study of blood T cell repertoires in COVID-19. Sequencing used immunoSEQ multiplex PCR; TCRdb keeps in-frame clones, though not all of them. Altogether about 230,000 clones are present, roughly 83% being singletons, with the ten largest covering 2% to 3%. The sequencing sample was made of peripheral blood. These receptors originate from a woman in her 70s with active or convalescent COVID-19.

This rearrangement joins TRBV11-3 to TRBJ2-1, with 13 positions matching TRBD2. The CDR3 sequence is 16 residues long. Germline assignment: CDR1 SGHNT and CDR2 YENEEA. V lost 1 base and J lost 8; bases outside the gene matches: 5. CDR3 amino acids: CASSLGGTSGNHEQFF. For the CDR3, the DNA is TGTGCCAGCAGCTTAGGTGGGACTAGCGGGAACCATGAGCAGTTCTTC.

This chain links TRBV2 with TRBJ2-1; TRBD2 matches 7 bases. The CDR3 has 18 amino acids. Germline CDR1 reads SNHLY; CDR2 reads FYNNEI. V shed 0 bases, J shed 3 bases, and the junction held 11 bases outside the gene matches. The CDR3 coding sequence is TGTGCCAGCAGTGAAGCGCTTCAGGCGGGGGTCTACTACAATGAGCAGTTCTTC. The encoded protein is CASSEALQAGVYYNEQFF.

V usage is TRBV2 and J usage is TRBJ2-7; D uncertain. Per the germline V gene, CDR1 is SNHLY and CDR2 is FYNNEI. Trimming took off 10 bases at V and 6 bases at J, with 22 bases between the two ends. This CDR3 is built from 14 residues. CDR3 coding DNA: TGTGCCACAACTCCACAGTCTTCTCTCCTCGAGCAGTACTTC. This gives the protein CATTPQSSLLEQYF.